The clone carrying this T cell receptor beta chain appeared once. The data derive from a study of T cells after yellow fever vaccination. TCRdb fed the 5' RACE reads into MiXCR, producing one record per CDR3 protein. The sample records approximately 510,000 distinct CDR3 sequences, about a fifth being singletons. The TCR was taken from a man between 18 and 35 years old who received the YFV17D yellow fever vaccine. Sample: PBMCs, taken more than 20 days after the first yellow fever vaccination.

The CDR3 DNA sequence: TGTGCCAGTAGTATATCGGGGGCGCGGCCCAATCAGCCCCAGCATTTT. The encoded protein is CASSISGARPNQPQHF. The V gene is TRBV19, the J gene TRBJ1-5, with D tentatively TRBD1 (6 bases). Germline CDR1 is LNHDA and CDR2 is SQIVND (reference sequence). The CDR3 runs to 16 residues. The V gene lost 2 bases and the J gene lost 3 bases, with 14 bases spanning the gap.